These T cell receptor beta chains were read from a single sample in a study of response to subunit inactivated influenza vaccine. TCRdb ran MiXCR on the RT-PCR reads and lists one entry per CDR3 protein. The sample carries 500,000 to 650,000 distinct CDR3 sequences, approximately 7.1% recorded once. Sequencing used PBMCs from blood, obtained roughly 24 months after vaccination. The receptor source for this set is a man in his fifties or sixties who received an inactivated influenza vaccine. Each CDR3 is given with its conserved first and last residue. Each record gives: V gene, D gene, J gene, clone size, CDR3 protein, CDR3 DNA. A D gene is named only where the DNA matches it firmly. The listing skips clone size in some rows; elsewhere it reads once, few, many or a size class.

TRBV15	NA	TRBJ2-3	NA	CATSRDSVRTDTQYF	TGTGCCACCAGCAGAGATTCGGTTCGCACAGATACGCAGTATTTT
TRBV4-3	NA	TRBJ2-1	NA	CASSQGGRNNEQFF	TGCGCCAGCAGCCAAGGAGGTCGGAACAATGAGCAGTTCTTC
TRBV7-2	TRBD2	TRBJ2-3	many	CASSYGLAGYTDTQYF	TGTGCCAGCAGCTACGGACTAGCGGGGTACACAGATACGCAGTATTTT
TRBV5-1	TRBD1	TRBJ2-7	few	CASRPNTGGEQYF	TGCGCCAGCAGACCTAATACAGGGGGCGAGCAGTACTTC
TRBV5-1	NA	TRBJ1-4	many	CASSLWEKNEKLFF	TGCGCCAGCAGCTTGTGGGAGAAGAATGAAAAACTGTTTTTT
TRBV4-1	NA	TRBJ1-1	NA	CASSPTTTVTEAFF	TGCGCCAGCAGCCCTACTACGACGGTGACTGAAGCTTTCTTT
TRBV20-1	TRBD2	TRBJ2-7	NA	CSARSVTSGVFYEQYF	TGCAGTGCTAGGTCTGTAACTAGCGGGGTGTTCTACGAGCAGTACTTC
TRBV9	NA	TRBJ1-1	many	CASSPRDNGAEAFF	TGTGCCAGCAGCCCCAGGGATAATGGGGCTGAAGCTTTCTTT
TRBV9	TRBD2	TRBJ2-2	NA	CASSPRTSVAGELFF	TGTGCCAGCAGCCCCCGGACTAGTGTGGCCGGGGAGCTGTTTTTT
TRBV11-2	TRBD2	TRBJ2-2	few	CASSSPSTSGNTGELFF	TGTGCCAGCAGCTCCCCCAGCACTAGCGGCAACACCGGGGAGCTGTTTTTT
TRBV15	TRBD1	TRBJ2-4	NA	CATSRGQGGNIQYF	TGTGCCACCAGCAGGGGACAGGGGGGGAACATTCAGTACTTC
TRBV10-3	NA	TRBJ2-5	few	CAIQGRKQETQYF	TGTGCCATCCAGGGACGGAAACAAGAGACCCAGTACTTC
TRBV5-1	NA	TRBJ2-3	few	CASSLEVAGTDTQYF	TGCGCCAGCAGCTTGGAGGTAGCGGGCACAGATACGCAGTATTTT
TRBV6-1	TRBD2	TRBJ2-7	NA	CASRPGLAGIYEQYF	TGTGCCAGCAGGCCCGGACTAGCGGGGATCTACGAGCAGTACTTC
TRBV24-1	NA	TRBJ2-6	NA	CATSHSGANVLTF	TGTGCCACCAGTCACTCTGGGGCCAACGTCCTGACTTTC
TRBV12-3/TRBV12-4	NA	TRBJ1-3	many	CASSPPPGNTIYF	TGTGCCAGCAGTCCCCCGCCTGGAAACACCATATATTTT
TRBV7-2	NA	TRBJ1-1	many	CASRVGNRVSAEAFF	TGTGCCAGCAGGGTGGGAAACAGGGTTTCCGCCGAAGCTTTCTTT
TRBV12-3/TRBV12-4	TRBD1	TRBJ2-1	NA	CASSSYLGQEQFF	TGTGCCAGCAGTTCTTACCTGGGACAGGAGCAGTTCTTC
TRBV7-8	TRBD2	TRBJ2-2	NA	CAGGESRTGELFF	TGTGCCGGGGGGGAGTCGAGGACCGGGGAGCTGTTTTTT
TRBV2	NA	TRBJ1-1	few	CASSEHRVNSNTEAFF	TGTGCCAGCAGTGAACACAGGGTTAACTCGAACACTGAAGCTTTCTTT
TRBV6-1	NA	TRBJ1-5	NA	CASSQGNAAQPQHF	TGTGCCAGCAGCCAGGGCAACGCAGCTCAGCCCCAGCATTTT
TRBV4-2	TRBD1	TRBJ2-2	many	CASSLTGGVGELFF	TGTGCCAGCAGCCTGACAGGGGGCGTCGGGGAGCTGTTTTTT
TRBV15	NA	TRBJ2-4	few	CATSPLGTLAKNIQYF	TGTGCCACCAGCCCCCTGGGGACACTAGCCAAAAACATTCAGTACTTC
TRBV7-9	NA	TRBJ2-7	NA	CASSLGGPGRSSYEQYF	TGTGCCAGCAGCTTAGGGGGGCCTGGAAGGAGCTCCTACGAGCAGTACTTC
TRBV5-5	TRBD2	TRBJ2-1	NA	CASNGDYHYNEQFF	TGTGCCAGCAACGGGGACTATCACTACAATGAGCAGTTCTTC
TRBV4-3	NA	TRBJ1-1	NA	CASSQEARIYTEAFF	TGCGCCAGCAGCCAAGAGGCCCGAATTTACACTGAAGCTTTCTTT
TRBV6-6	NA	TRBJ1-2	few	CASSTYRDGYTF	TGTGCCAGCAGTACATACAGAGATGGCTACACCTTC
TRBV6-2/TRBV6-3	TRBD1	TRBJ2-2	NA	CASRRTGGESGELFF	TGTGCCAGCAGACGGACAGGGGGCGAGTCCGGGGAGCTGTTTTTT
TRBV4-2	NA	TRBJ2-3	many	CASSQGGRGGTDTQYF	TGTGCCAGCAGCCAGGGGGGTAGGGGAGGCACAGATACGCAGTATTTT
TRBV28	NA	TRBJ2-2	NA	CASSLMGLGTGELFF	TGTGCCAGCAGTTTAATGGGGTTAGGCACCGGGGAGCTGTTTTTT
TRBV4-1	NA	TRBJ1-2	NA	CASSQVPGSVGYTF	TGCGCCAGCAGCCAAGTTCCGGGGTCCGTGGGCTACACCTTC
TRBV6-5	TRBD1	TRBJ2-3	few	CASSYSNTGATDTQYF	TGTGCCAGCAGTTACTCGAACACAGGGGCCACAGATACGCAGTATTTT
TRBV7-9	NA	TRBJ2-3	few	CASSASRTSFTDTQYF	TGTGCCAGCAGCGCGTCCCGTACTAGCTTCACAGATACGCAGTATTTT
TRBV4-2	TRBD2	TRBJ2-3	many	CASRPSGRASTDTQYF	TGTGCCAGCAGGCCTAGCGGGAGGGCCAGCACAGATACGCAGTATTTT
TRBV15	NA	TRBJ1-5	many	CATSRDGYATVNQPQHF	TGTGCCACCAGCAGAGATGGTTATGCGACAGTCAATCAGCCCCAGCATTTT
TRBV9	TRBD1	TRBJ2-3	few	CASSLTPGQRTDTQYF	TGTGCCAGCAGCCTCACTCCGGGACAGCGCACAGATACGCAGTATTTT
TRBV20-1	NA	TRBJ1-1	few	CSARWGAGTEAFF	TGCAGTGCTAGATGGGGGGCCGGCACTGAAGCTTTCTTT
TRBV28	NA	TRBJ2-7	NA	CASRTIGAYEQYF	TGTGCCAGCAGGACTATCGGGGCTTACGAGCAGTACTTC
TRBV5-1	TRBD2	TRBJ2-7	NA	CASSPRNSGSEQYF	TGCGCCAGCAGCCCCCGGAATAGCGGGAGCGAGCAGTACTTC
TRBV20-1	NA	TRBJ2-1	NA	CSAKIPGLNEQFF	TGCAGTGCGAAAATTCCGGGGCTCAATGAGCAGTTCTTC
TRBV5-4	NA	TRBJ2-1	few	CASSLAQATSYNEQFF	TGTGCCAGCAGCTTGGCCCAGGCCACTAGTTACAATGAGCAGTTCTTC
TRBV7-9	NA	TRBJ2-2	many	CASSLPGPVTGELFF	TGTGCCAGCAGCCTACCGGGCCCGGTCACCGGGGAGCTGTTTTTT
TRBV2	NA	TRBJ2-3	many	CASGGGAGDTQYF	TGTGCCAGCGGAGGGGGCGCAGGAGATACGCAGTATTTT
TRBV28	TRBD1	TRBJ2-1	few	CASRRNPGTGKEPYNEQFF	TGTGCCAGCAGGCGTAATCCCGGGACAGGGAAAGAACCCTACAATGAGCAGTTCTTC
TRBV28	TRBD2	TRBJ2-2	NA	CASSSPRVGLAGNTGELFF	TGTGCCAGCAGTTCACCCCGGGTGGGACTAGCGGGGAACACCGGGGAGCTGTTTTTT
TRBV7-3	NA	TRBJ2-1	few	CASSLGGGNNEQFF	TGTGCCAGCAGCCTGGGGGGAGGCAACAATGAGCAGTTCTTC
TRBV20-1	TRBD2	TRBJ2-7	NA	CSAPFPGLAPLEQYF	TGCAGTGCTCCATTTCCGGGACTAGCGCCTTTGGAGCAGTACTTC
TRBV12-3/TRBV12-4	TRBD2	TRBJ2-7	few	CASSRGGRYEQYF	TGTGCCAGCAGTCGGGGGGGCCGGTACGAGCAGTACTTC